A selection of T cell receptor beta chains follows, all from one sample in a study of monozygotic twins with inflammatory bowel disease. TCRdb processed the 5' RACE reads again and assigns one entry to each CDR3 protein, with no DNA. The sample table sets out 300,000 to 400,000 distinct CDR3 sequences. The sequenced material came from blood. The receptors shown here come from a human donor with ulcerative colitis or Crohn's disease, or a healthy co-twin of an affected twin (not recorded which). CDR3s include the opening cysteine and the closing phenylalanine or tryptophan. Each record gives: V gene, J gene, CDR3 length, CDR3 protein.

TRBV12-3/TRBV12-4	TRBJ2-3	16	CASSRHGRGRGDTQYF
TRBV5-4	TRBJ2-5	14	CASSFGQGVETQYF
TRBV12-3/TRBV12-4	TRBJ2-3	15	CASSFTGTGTDTQYF
TRBV4-3	TRBJ1-6	19	CASSQDRWAIPEAISPLHF
TRBV25-1	TRBJ2-5	13	CASSEIHKETQYF
TRBV18	TRBJ1-3	16	CASSLRTDPRGNTIYF
TRBV18	TRBJ1-5	15	CASSPRQGYNQPQHF
TRBV18	TRBJ1-1	14	CASSPPTAHTEAFF
TRBV4-3	TRBJ2-7	15	CASSSYIGDHYEQYF
TRBV18	TRBJ2-5	15	CASSRNKGAGETQYF
TRBV20-1	TRBJ1-2	13	CITPQGNRGGYTF
TRBV5-1	TRBJ2-6	17	CASSHHGQGSGANVLTF
TRBV6-4	TRBJ2-3	21	CASRDPATSGYFRTRTDTQYF
TRBV5-1	TRBJ1-5	13	CASSTGSNQPQHF
TRBV7-9	TRBJ2-7	14	CASSPQEGPYEQYF
TRBV18	TRBJ1-3	16	CASSPPARPSGNTIYF
TRBV5-5	TRBJ1-6	14	CASTTGHYNSPLHF
TRBV7-2	TRBJ2-5	20	CASSLAQGLAGGLRGETQYF
TRBV2	TRBJ2-7	15	CASSEASQSSYEQYF
TRBV6-2/TRBV6-3	TRBJ2-3	13	CASSYPSEDTQYF
TRBV13	TRBJ2-1	17	CASSLTGFGDNYNEQFF
TRBV18	TRBJ2-7	14	CASSLPWGSYEQYF
TRBV5-1	TRBJ1-1	15	CASSQPGQGSPEAFF
TRBV7-2	TRBJ2-6	17	CASSLGQGAAGANVLTF
TRBV29-1	TRBJ2-7	13	CSVRQSEAYEQYF
TRBV15	TRBJ2-5	16	CATSRVWRAHQETQYF
TRBV20-1	TRBJ2-1	11	CSAREASYGFF
TRBV3-1	TRBJ1-1	16	CASSRKPLRENTEAFF
TRBV19	TRBJ2-7	14	CASSMGADRYEQYF
TRBV6-1	TRBJ2-1	15	CASSIAGGTYNEQFF
TRBV12-3/TRBV12-4	TRBJ2-3	17	CASSLTLLAGSTDTQYF
TRBV12-3/TRBV12-4	TRBJ2-1	15	CASSSTGQGYNEQFF
TRBV12-3/TRBV12-4	TRBJ1-1	15	CASSLASAGGSLAFF
TRBV20-1	TRBJ2-7	12	CSARGPRYEQYF
TRBV28	TRBJ2-1	14	CATFLGLGYNEQFF
TRBV11-3	TRBJ2-7	13	CASSPHDGDEQYF
TRBV30	TRBJ2-5	13	CAWSRGSEETQYF
TRBV12-3/TRBV12-4	TRBJ2-1	14	CASKQFSSYNEQFF
TRBV28	TRBJ2-3	17	CASSDSAFGQGDIEQYF
TRBV24-1	TRBJ2-3	17	CATSDLWTSAGGDTQYF
TRBV25-1	TRBJ1-1	15	CASSEIGTVNTEAFF
TRBV3-1	TRBJ1-6	14	CASSPDRGNSPLHF
TRBV5-1	TRBJ2-7	15	CASRRDPPSDYEQYF
TRBV12-3/TRBV12-4	TRBJ2-3	14	CASSSTGGADTQYF
TRBV12-3/TRBV12-4	TRBJ1-5	15	CASSPGQGGNQPQHF
TRBV19	TRBJ2-1	15	CASRGQGREYNEQFF
TRBV18	TRBJ2-5	14	CASSRAGEMETQYF
TRBV6-5	TRBJ2-2	17	CASSYLGQGYGSGELFF
TRBV6-5	TRBJ1-1	14	CASSYLNQGTEAFF
TRBV5-6	TRBJ1-4	15	CASSLVSQGGEKLFF
TRBV25-1	TRBJ2-7	15	CASSDFGTRTYEQYF
TRBV11-2	TRBJ2-1	19	CASSLFDGVGGSSYNEQFF
TRBV7-2	TRBJ1-2	15	CASSLRTVSNYGYTF
TRBV6-1	TRBJ2-5	14	CASTPVRGVETQYF
TRBV16	TRBJ1-5	15	CASSQSGHSNQPQHF
TRBV30	TRBJ2-7	16	CAWSVQGRGRSYEQYF
TRBV29-1	TRBJ1-5	15	CSVGQTGQGDQPQHF